A single sample gave rise to the 27 T cell receptor beta chains below, sequenced in a study of blood T cell repertoires in COVID-19. Assay used: immunoSEQ multiplex PCR; TCRdb lists only in-frame clones, some missing. The sample consists of approximately 300,000 clones, roughly 90% of them appearing once. The sequencing sample was made of PBMCs or T cells enriched from blood (not recorded which). These TCRs come from a woman aged 30 to 39 who had recovered from COVID-19.

The chain combines TRBV19 with TRBJ1-5, with a tentative D call TRBD1 (6 bases). This CDR3 has 15 amino acids. Per the germline V gene, CDR1 is LNHDA and CDR2 is SQIVND (reference sequence). V dropped 5 bases and J dropped 5 bases, with 16 bases sitting between them. The CDR3 DNA follows: TGTGCCAGTAGTTTGGGGGGGGCAGGGGATCAGCCCCAGCATTTT. Its translation is CASSLGGAGDQPQHF. Full variable domain (rest looked up from reference TRBV19 and TRBJ1-5): DGGITQSPKYLFRKEGQNVTLSCEQNLNHDAMYWYRQDPGQGLRLIYYSQIVNDFQKGDIAEGYSVSREKKESFPLTVTSAQKNPTAFYLCASSLGGAGDQPQHFGDGTRLSIL.

V usage is TRBV7-2 and J usage is TRBJ2-7; 8 bases agree with TRBD1. The CDR3 loop spans 16 amino acids. V was pared by 3 bases and J by 4 bases, with 11 bases of the junction left unmatched. Germline CDR1 SGHTA, CDR2 FQGNSA. The CDR3 reads CASSFLDREVGYEQYF. CDR3 nucleotides: TGTGCCAGCAGCTTCCTGGACAGGGAGGTTGGGTACGAGCAGTACTTC.

The chain recombines TRBV4-3 with TRBJ2-7, with TRBD2 matching over 11 bases. V trimming: 0 bases; J trimming: 7 bases; junction bases outside the gene matches: 5. Germline V gene lookup returns CDR1 LGHNA and CDR2 YSLEER. This CDR3 region has 15 residues. DNA for the CDR3: TGCGCCAGCAGCCAAGATACCCTAGCGGGAGGTGAGCAGTACTTC. This translates into CASSQDTLAGGEQYF.

The genes are TRBV28 and TRBJ2-1; a possible D gene is TRBD1 (5 bases). This CDR3 region has 16 residues. The V gene lost 5 bases and the J gene lost 4 bases, with 18 bases spanning the gap. Germline loops: CDR1 MDHEN, CDR2 SYDVKM. In DNA form, the CDR3 reads TGTGCCAGCAGTAATAGGGGCAGGGAAAGTTACAATGAGCAGTTCTTC. Translation gives CASSNRGRESYNEQFF.

This clone was recorded only once. As DNA, the CDR3 is TGTGCCAGCAGCCTGGCCGACAGGGGAGGTGAAAAACTGTTTTTT. Encoded protein: CASSLADRGGEKLFF. V is TRBV28 and J is TRBJ1-4; TRBD1 matches at 8 bases. Germline V lookup: CDR1 MDHEN, CDR2 SYDVKM. V was pared by 6 bases and J by 7 bases, with 10 bases of the junction left unmatched. CDR3 length equals 15 residues.

As DNA, the CDR3 is TGTGCCACCAGTGATTTAGTAGCGGGGAGCACAGATACGCAGTATTTT. Amino acid sequence: CATSDLVAGSTDTQYF. The V and J genes are TRBV24-1 and TRBJ2-3, with 8 bases aligning to TRBD2. With V trimmed by 1 base and J by 0 bases, 2 bases remained unmatched. This CDR3 contains 16 residues. Germline CDR1 is KGHDR and CDR2 is SFDVKD.

The gene calls are TRBV19 and TRBJ2-2; 8 bases line up with TRBD1. This CDR3 is 15 amino acids long. V dropped 5 bases and J dropped 4; count of bases not matched to a gene: 6. From germline, CDR1 is LNHDA and CDR2 SQIVND (reference sequence). CDR3 amino acids: CASSPTGVGTGELFF. The CDR3 DNA is TGTGCCAGTAGTCCGACAGGGGTGGGCACCGGGGAGCTGTTTTTT.

The chain combines TRBV6-5 with TRBJ2-3; 7 bases are shared with TRBD2. Germline assignment: CDR1 MNHEY and CDR2 SVGAGI. V lost 2 bases, J lost 6 bases, and 5 bases stayed unmatched. The CDR3 has 14 amino acids. CDR3 in DNA: TGTGCCAGCAGTTACCCCCAACTAGCGGATACGCAGTATTTT. Its translation: CASSYPQLADTQYF.

The chain links TRBV7-2 to TRBJ2-3; 8 bases agree with TRBD2. This CDR3 comprises 18 residues. V dropped 0 bases and J dropped 2; count of bases not matched to a gene: 10. CDR1 and CDR2 (germline): SGHTA, FQGNSA. CDR3 in DNA: TGTGCCAGCAGCTTAGCACCGATGAAGACTAGCGCCACAGATACGCAGTATTTT. Translated: CASSLAPMKTSATDTQYF.

The chain couples TRBV3-1 (or the pseudogene TRBV3-2) to TRBJ2-1, with 7 bases identical to TRBD2. Germline CDR1 LGHDT, CDR2 YNNKEL (reference sequence). CDR3 size: 15 residues. V lost 1 base and J lost 7; bases outside the gene matches: 7. The CDR3: CASSQVSGGLNEQFF. The DNA of the CDR3 is TGTGCCAGCAGCCAAGTCTCGGGGGGTCTAAATGAGCAGTTCTTC.

This rearrangement joins TRBV24-1 to TRBJ2-5, with D possibly TRBD1 on 6 matching bases. The germline gives CDR1 KGHDR, CDR2 SFDVKD. The CDR3 is 17 residues long. V lost 4 bases, J lost 4 bases, and 21 bases lay in between. The CDR3 DNA reads as TGTGCCACCAGTGACCCGTATGGGGGACACAAAGCAGAGACCCAGTACTTC. It codes for CATSDPYGGHKAETQYF.

V gene TRBV19 combines with J gene TRBJ2-1; 7 bases are a match to TRBD2. J gave up 10 bases and V 5 bases, and 17 bases lay outside the gene matches. CDR3 length: 16 residues. Looked up from germline, CDR1 is LNHDA and CDR2 is SQIVND (reference sequence). Written as DNA, the CDR3 is TGTGCCAGTAGTCCACGGGGCGGGAGTGATACAAGGGAGCAGTTCTTC. It translates to CASSPRGGSDTREQFF.

A remark on this clone: Its ends do not fully match the called genes, so a read error is possible. The chain recombines TRBV7-7 with TRBJ2-2; weak D call: TRBD1 (5 bases). The V gene's germline CDR1 is SSHAT and CDR2 FNYEAQ (reference sequence). The CDR3 has 15 residues. CDR3 residues: CASSLSTVGTGELFF. CDR3 nucleotide sequence: TGTGCTAGCAGCTTATCGACAGTCGGCACCGGGGAGCTGTTTTTT.

This rearrangement joins TRBV6-9 to TRBJ2-7; D perhaps matches TRBD1 (6 bases). This CDR3 is 14 amino acids long. The germline V and J ends were trimmed by 8 bases and 5 bases, with 19 bases remaining between them. Germline V gene sequence: CDR1 MNHGY, CDR2 SVAAGI. This CDR3 reads CASEITGRFNEQYF. As DNA, the CDR3 is TGTGCCAGCGAGATTACAGGGCGGTTTAACGAGCAGTACTTC.

This clone was seen more than once but under ten times. The V and J genes are TRBV30 and TRBJ1-2, with 10 bases that match TRBD1. CDR1 and CDR2 (germline): GTSNPN, SVGIG (reference sequence). The CDR3 contains 13 residues. V lost 2 bases to trimming and J lost 5 bases; unmatched junction nucleotides: 2. The CDR3 DNA reads TGTGCCTGGAGTACGGGACAGGGGTATGGCTACACCTTC. It translates to CAWSTGQGYGYTF.

This chain links TRBV4-1 with TRBJ1-2; 7 bases are a match to TRBD1. The CDR3 length is 17 residues. Germline V lookup: CDR1 MGHRA, CDR2 YSYEKL. V shed 1 base, J shed 4 bases, and the junction held 12 bases outside the gene matches. The CDR3 sequence: CASSQARPGGDIYGYTF. In nucleotides, the CDR3 is TGCGCCAGCAGCCAAGCGCGCCCAGGGGGAGATATCTATGGCTACACCTTC.

V and J are TRBV7-3 and TRBJ2-5, with 11 nucleotides matching TRBD2. CDR3 length: 15 amino acids. Trimming at V came to 3 bases and at J to 1 base, leaving 1 base not matched to a gene. Germline V gives CDR1 SGHTA, CDR2 FQGTGA. CDR3 sequence: CASSFSGGVQETQYF. In nucleotides, the CDR3 is TGTGCCAGCAGCTTTAGCGGGGGGGTCCAAGAGACCCAGTACTTC.

The rearrangement uses TRBV5-1 and TRBJ1-3; D is unclear. V was trimmed by 0 bases and J by 0 bases, leaving 10 bases between them. The CDR3 is made up of 16 amino acids. Germline V lookup: CDR1 SGHRS, CDR2 YFSETQ. In nucleotides, the CDR3 is TGCGCCAGCAGCTTGGCTGGGCAGATCTCTGGAAACACCATATATTTT. Translated: CASSLAGQISGNTIYF.

The chain couples TRBV5-6 to TRBJ2-4; D unclear. There are 15 residues in the CDR3. CDR1 SGHDT and CDR2 YYEEEE come from the germline V gene. Deletions cut 4 bases from V and 2 bases from J, with 13 bases between. CDR3 sequence (DNA): TGTGCCAGCAGCCAAGAACTTCTGTCCAAAAACATTCAGTACTTC. Encoded protein: CASSQELLSKNIQYF.

The V gene is TRBV28, the J gene TRBJ1-2; a weak D match, TRBD1 (5 bases). The germline V gene has CDR1 MDHEN and CDR2 SYDVKM. The CDR3 is 14 residues long. Trimming pared 7 bases from V and 6 bases from J, leaving 18 bases between. The CDR3 DNA sequence: TGTGCCAGCAAGCAGGGATTACAGAGAGATGGCTACACCTTC. Translation: CASKQGLQRDGYTF.

The gene calls are TRBV5-8 and TRBJ2-7; D not resolved. CDR1 and CDR2 (germline): SGHTS, YDEGEE. CDR3 length: 11 amino acids. Trimming left V 4 bases short and J 2 bases short, with 4 bases between. CDR3 loop: CASSLTYEQYF. DNA of the CDR3: TGTGCCAGCAGCCTTACCTACGAGCAGTACTTC. Full variable domain (rest looked up from reference TRBV5-8 and TRBJ2-7): EAGVTQSPTHLIKTRGQQATLRCSPISGHTSVYWYQQALGLGLQFLLWYDEGEERNRGNFPPRFSGRQFPNYSSELNVNALELEDSALYLCASSLTYEQYFGPGTRLTVT.

The rearrangement joins TRBV19 to TRBJ1-2, with D perhaps TRBD1 (6 bases). V was shortened by 7 bases and J by 4 bases, with 16 bases between the two germline ends. The CDR3 totals 14 residues. From germline, CDR1 is LNHDA and CDR2 SQIVND (reference sequence). CDR3 amino acids: CASNPTTGLYGYTF. The CDR3, as DNA: TGTGCCAGTAACCCAACGACAGGACTCTATGGCTACACCTTC.

The rearrangement joins TRBV7-3 to TRBJ2-1; 8 positions match TRBD2. CDR3 length: 15 amino acids. Per the germline V gene, CDR1 is SGHTA and CDR2 is FQGTGA. Losses at the gene ends were 5 bases for V and 7 bases for J; bases not matched to a gene: 10. CDR3: CASSTSGSGWNEQFF. The DNA of the CDR3 is TGTGCCAGCAGCACCAGCGGGAGCGGATGGAATGAGCAGTTCTTC. The entire variable domain, with the rest obtained from reference TRBV7-3 and TRBJ2-1, is as follows: GAGVSQTPSNKVTEKGKYVELRCDPISGHTALYWYRQSLGQGPEFLIYFQGTGAADDSGLPNDRFFAVRPEGSVSTLKIQRTERGDSAVYLCASSTSGSGWNEQFFGPGTRLTVL.

The chain couples TRBV29-1 to TRBJ2-1; tentative D call: TRBD1 (5 bases). The CDR3 sequence is 14 residues long. Trimming left V 7 bases short and J 2 bases short, with 15 bases between. Germline CDR1 reads SQVTM; CDR2 reads ANQGSEA. The CDR3 protein is CSGSGSWAYNEQFF. CDR3 sequence (DNA): TGCAGCGGATCAGGGTCCTGGGCCTACAATGAGCAGTTCTTC.

CDR3 sequence reads: CATSSMTGTPEWGQPQHF. Written as DNA, the CDR3 is TGTGCCACCAGCAGTATGACCGGGACTCCCGAATGGGGTCAGCCCCAGCATTTT. The chain links TRBV15 to TRBJ1-5; weak D call: TRBD1 (5 bases). The CDR3 sequence is 18 residues long. V lost 3 bases to trimming and J lost 6 bases, with 24 bases between them. Germline V gene lookup returns CDR1 LNHNV and CDR2 YYDKDF (reference sequence).

This chain connects TRBV28 to TRBJ1-6; 7 bases map to TRBD1. Germline assignment: CDR1 MDHEN and CDR2 SYDVKM. CDR3 size: 17 residues. Trimming at V came to 4 bases and at J to 2 bases, leaving 8 bases not matched to a gene. The CDR3 DNA reads as TGTGCCAGCAGTTACCACCGACAGGGTACCTATAATTCACCCCTCCACTTT. Translating it yields CASSYHRQGTYNSPLHF. The full variable domain, rest sourced from reference TRBV28 and TRBJ1-6, is DVKVTQSSRYLVKRTGEKVFLECVQDMDHENMFWYRQDPGLGLRLIYFSYDVKMKEKGDIPEGYSVSREKKERFSLILESASTNQTSMYLCASSYHRQGTYNSPLHFGNGTRLTVT.

The V gene is TRBV5-1, the J gene TRBJ2-3, with D maybe TRBD2 (6 bases). The CDR3 sequence is 16 residues long. The V end lost 0 bases, the J end lost 1 base, and 12 bases lay between the germline ends. From germline, CDR1 is SGHRS and CDR2 YFSETQ. CDR3 coding DNA: TGCGCCAGCAGCTTGGGTAATCCTAGCGGCACAGATACGCAGTATTTT. Protein sequence: CASSLGNPSGTDTQYF.